These T cell receptor beta chains were read from a single sample in a study of control samples from healthy donors and cancer patients. Some clones are missing from TCRdb's copy, which holds only in-frame ones; the method was immunoSEQ multiplex PCR. Of roughly 130,000 clones in the sample, around nine tenths were seen once. The sample consisted of blood. The receptors come from a man between 50 and 59 years old in good health. The CDR3 runs from the conserved cysteine through the conserved F or W. D genes are given only for firm matches. Clone size, where shown, is once, few, many, or a class for clones that have expanded.

TRBD1,.,TRBJ1-1,TRBV28,TGTGCCAGCACTCTATGGTTGGGGTGGGACAGGGGTGCTGCTTTCTTT,CASTLWLGWDRGAAFF
.,.,TRBJ1-5,TRBV12-3/TRBV12-4,TGTGCCAGCAGCCTAACAGGCCATCAGCCCCAGCATTTT,CASSLTGHQPQHF
.,.,TRBJ2-2,TRBV27,TGTGCCAGCAGTTATTCCGGGGAGCTGTTTTTT,CASSYSGELFF
.,.,TRBJ1-4,TRBV29-1,TGCAGCGTCCTTAAAGGCTCGACAGTGACAAATGAAAAACTGTTTTTT,CSVLKGSTVTNEKLFF
TRBD1,.,TRBJ1-3,TRBV7-6,TGTGCCAGCAGCCCGTTCACAGGGGCGACAGGAAACACCATATATTTT,CASSPFTGATGNTIYF
TRBD1,.,TRBJ1-2,TRBV7-8,TGTGCCAGCAGCCCCCGGACAGGGGGCGGGGGCTACACCTTC,CASSPRTGGGGYTF
.,.,TRBJ1-1,TRBV12-3/TRBV12-4,TGTGCCAGCAGTTTCGATGGGTTCACTGAAGCTTTCTTT,CASSFDGFTEAFF
.,.,TRBJ2-1,TRBV7-9,TGTGCCAGCAGCTTTATCGACAGTCACTACAATGAGCAGTTCTTC,CASSFIDSHYNEQFF
TRBD2,.,TRBJ2-5,TRBV15,TGTGCCACCAGCAGATCTCTTAGCGGGGCCCAAGAGACCCAGTACTTC,CATSRSLSGAQETQYF
.,.,TRBJ1-2,TRBV10-3,TGTGCCATCAGTGAACAGGAGATGGTTGGTGGCTACACCTTC,CAISEQEMVGGYTF
TRBD1,.,TRBJ2-5,TRBV28,TGTGCCATCCGACAGGGGGCGACAGAGACCCAGTACTTC,CAIRQGATETQYF
TRBD1,.,TRBJ1-2,TRBV30,TGTGCCTGGTCGGACAGGGAATACTATGGCTACACCTTC,CAWSDREYYGYTF
.,.,TRBJ2-4,TRBV15,TGTGCCACCAGCTTGTCCAGGTTGGGTCAGTACTTC,CATSLSRLGQYF
.,.,TRBJ2-3,TRBV7-2,TGTGCCAGCAGCTATGACAGGACTAGCACAGATACGCAGTATTTT,CASSYDRTSTDTQYF
.,.,TRBJ2-1,TRBV2,TGTGCCAGCACCAAAGGGTGGCCTGTATATGAGCAGTTCTTC,CASTKGWPVYEQFF
.,once,TRBJ1-6,TRBV6-5,TGTGCCAGCAGTTACTCGCTACGGGGTTCACCCCTCCACTTT,CASSYSLRGSPLHF
.,.,TRBJ2-2,TRBV28,TGTGCCAGCAGTTTATATGGGGGGGCCACCGGGGAGCTGTTTTTT,CASSLYGGATGELFF
TRBD2,.,TRBJ2-1,TRBV7-7,TGTGCCAGCAGCTTATCAGTAGCGGGGGGGTACAATGAGCAGTTCTTC,CASSLSVAGGYNEQFF
.,.,TRBJ2-5,TRBV28,TGTGCCAGCACTCACAAAGGGACACGCCAAGAGACCCAGTACTTC,CASTHKGTRQETQYF
.,.,TRBJ2-3,TRBV3-1/TRBV3-2,TGTGCCAGCAGCCAAGATCGGGAAGAGGATACGCAGTATTTT,CASSQDREEDTQYF
TRBD1,.,TRBJ2-7,TRBV7-8,TGTGCCAGCAGCTTAGCCCGGGACAGGATCTACGAGCAGTACTTC,CASSLARDRIYEQYF
.,.,TRBJ2-5,TRBV29-1,TGCAGCGTTGGACTGAACCAAGAGACCCAGTACTTC,CSVGLNQETQYF
TRBD2,.,TRBJ2-3,TRBV7-9,TGTGCCAGCAGCCAAGGACTAGCGGGAGACACAGATACGCAGTATTTT,CASSQGLAGDTDTQYF
.,.,TRBJ2-5,TRBV2,TGTGCCAGCAGTTTAGGGACCCCCTCGGAGACCCAGTACTTC,CASSLGTPSETQYF
TRBD1,few,TRBJ1-3,TRBV7-8,TGTGCCAGCAGCTTTGGAACAGGGGGGAACACCATATATTTT,CASSFGTGGNTIYF
.,.,TRBJ1-2,TRBV6-5,TGTGCCAGCAGTTACTCGTTAGCCGGATCTAACTATGGCTACACCTTC,CASSYSLAGSNYGYTF
.,.,TRBJ2-5,TRBV11-3,TGTGCCAGCAGCTCTCCGGGGGAACTAGAAAGCCAAGAGACCCAGTACTTC,CASSSPGELESQETQYF
.,.,TRBJ2-1,TRBV10-2,TGCGCCAGCAGTGAGTCGGGGGTTAGCGGAGTCTACAATGAGCAGTTCTTC,CASSESGVSGVYNEQFF
.,once,TRBJ2-1,TRBV5-1,TGCGCCAGCAGCTTGGCCCAGAGCTACAATGAGCAGTTCTTC,CASSLAQSYNEQFF
.,.,TRBJ2-6,TRBV2,TGTGCCAGCAGGGGGACTTCCCTGGGGTCTGGGGCCAACGTCCTGACTTTC,CASRGTSLGSGANVLTF
TRBD1,.,TRBJ2-3,TRBV2,TGTGCCAGCGGGGGACAGGGGGCGGTGGATACGCAGTATTTT,CASGGQGAVDTQYF
.,.,TRBJ1-2,TRBV5-1,TGCGCCAGCAGACAGGATGTGACAAACTATGGCTACACCTTC,CASRQDVTNYGYTF
.,.,TRBJ2-1,TRBV7-6,TGTGCCAGCAGCTTAACTGGCCAGGGTTCGGTGAATGAGCAGTTCTTC,CASSLTGQGSVNEQFF
.,.,TRBJ2-7,TRBV7-4,TGTGCCAGCAGCTTAGAGCACACTCCCTACGAGCAGTACTTC,CASSLEHTPYEQYF
.,.,TRBJ1-2,TRBV11-3,TGTGCCAGCAGCTTAGGGGCAGACTATGGCTACACCTTC,CASSLGADYGYTF
.,.,TRBJ2-5,TRBV6-2/TRBV6-3,TGTGCCAGCAGTTACTCACCGGGATGGGGACAAGAGACCCAGTACTTC,CASSYSPGWGQETQYF
.,.,TRBJ2-7,TRBV5-8,TGTGCCAGCAGCCGAACCTACTCACAGGTGGAGCAGTACTTC,CASSRTYSQVEQYF
TRBD1,.,TRBJ1-4,TRBV30,TGTGCCTGGAGTACCGGGACAGGACTGCAAAAACTGTTTTTT,CAWSTGTGLQKLFF
.,few,TRBJ1-6,TRBV19,TGTGCCAGCCAACGGACCCTCGCCTGGGATAATTCACCCCTCCACTTT,CASQRTLAWDNSPLHF
.,.,TRBJ1-1,TRBV30,TGTGCCTGGAGGGCGGGTCGTAACACTGAAGCTTTCTTT,CAWRAGRNTEAFF
.,.,TRBJ1-2,TRBV28,TGTGCCAGCAAAGGGGGTAAAGGCTACACCTTC,CASKGGKGYTF
.,once,TRBJ2-4,TRBV11-3,TGTGCCAGCAGCTTAGATCAGGTTATTCAGTACTTC,CASSLDQVIQYF
TRBD1,.,TRBJ2-3,TRBV28,TGTGCCAGCAGTCAGACAGGGGGCACAGATACGCAGTATTTT,CASSQTGGTDTQYF
TRBD1,.,TRBJ2-7,TRBV4-1,TGCGCCAGCAGCCAAGACGGGACAGGCGGTTCCTACGAGCAGTACTTC,CASSQDGTGGSYEQYF
.,once,TRBJ2-6,TRBV10-3,TGTGCCATCAGTGTGTTGGGGGCTGGGGCCAACGTCCTGACTTTC,CAISVLGAGANVLTF
.,.,TRBJ1-1,TRBV29-1,TGCAGCGTTGAACAGGGCGAGGGATTGAACACTGAAGCTTTCTTT,CSVEQGEGLNTEAFF
.,.,TRBJ2-3,TRBV9,TGTGCCAGCAGCGTTCATATCTCTGGGGATACGCAGTATTTT,CASSVHISGDTQYF
.,.,TRBJ2-5,TRBV29-1,TGCAGCGTTGAACAGTCCCAAGAGACCCAGTACTTC,CSVEQSQETQYF
.,.,TRBJ2-7,TRBV7-6,TGTGCCAGCAGCACGCGAGTGGGAGGTTCCGAGCAGTACTTC,CASSTRVGGSEQYF
TRBD1,.,TRBJ1-4,TRBV3-1/TRBV3-2,TGTGCCAGCAGCCAAGAGTGGGGACAGGCTAATGAAAAACTGTTTTTT,CASSQEWGQANEKLFF
.,few,TRBJ1-2,TRBV9,TGTGCCAGCAGTATGCCGGAGGGCGGCTACACCTTC,CASSMPEGGYTF
.,.,TRBJ1-4,TRBV27,TGTGCCAGCAGTTTGCCAGGGAGAGCAAAACTGTTTTTT,CASSLPGRAKLFF